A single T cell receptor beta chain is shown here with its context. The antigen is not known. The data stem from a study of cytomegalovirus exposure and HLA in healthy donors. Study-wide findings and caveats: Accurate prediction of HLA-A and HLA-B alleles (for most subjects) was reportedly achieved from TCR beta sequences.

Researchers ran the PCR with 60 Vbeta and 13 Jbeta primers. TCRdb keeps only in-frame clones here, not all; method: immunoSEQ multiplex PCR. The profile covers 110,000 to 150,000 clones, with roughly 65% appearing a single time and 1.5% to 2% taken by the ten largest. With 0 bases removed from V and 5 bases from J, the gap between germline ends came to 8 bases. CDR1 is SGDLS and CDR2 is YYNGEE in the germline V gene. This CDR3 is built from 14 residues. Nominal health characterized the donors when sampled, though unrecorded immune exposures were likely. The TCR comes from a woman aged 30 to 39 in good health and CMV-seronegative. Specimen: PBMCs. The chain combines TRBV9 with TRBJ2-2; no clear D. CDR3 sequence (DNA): TGTGCCAGCAGCGTAGCTCACGGGACCGGGGAGCTGTTTTTT. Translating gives CASSVAHGTGELFF.